A selection of T cell receptor beta chains follows, all from one sample in a study of regulatory T cells in long-lasting Graves disease. TCRdb fed the multiplex PCR reads into MiXCR, producing one record per CDR3 protein. Of roughly 450,000 distinct CDR3 sequences listed, 20% to 25% are singletons. Specimen: peripheral blood mononuclear cells (PBMCs), collected when the disease was refractory, from a patient treated with antithyroid drugs. The receptors come from a female donor with Graves disease. Both conserved end residues are part of each CDR3. The D gene is left open where the match is weak. A clone size is listed for some rows: how often the clone was seen (once, few, many), or a class if it is expanded.

abundance: few
j_gene: TRBJ1-2
d_gene: -
v_gene: TRBV7-3
CDR3nt: TGTGCCAGCAGCCCCGGGATCTCAGATGGCTACACCTTC
CDR3aa: CASSPGISDGYTF

abundance: many
j_gene: TRBJ2-5
d_gene: -
v_gene: TRBV27
CDR3nt: TGTGCCAGCAGTTTAGACTCCCTCGGGACCCAGTACTTC
CDR3aa: CASSLDSLGTQYF

abundance: -
j_gene: TRBJ1-1
d_gene: TRBD1
v_gene: TRBV9
CDR3nt: TGTGCCAGCAGCGTAGAGCCCAGGGGGTACGGCACTGAAGCTTTCTTT
CDR3aa: CASSVEPRGYGTEAFF

abundance: many
j_gene: TRBJ2-5
d_gene: -
v_gene: TRBV28
CDR3nt: TGTGCCAGCAGTTTTGGGGCTTCAGGAGAGACCCAGTACTTC
CDR3aa: CASSFGASGETQYF

abundance: many
j_gene: TRBJ1-2
d_gene: -
v_gene: TRBV28
CDR3nt: TGTGCCAGCAGCCCCACCGGGCAAAACTATGGCTACACCTTC
CDR3aa: CASSPTGQNYGYTF

abundance: once
j_gene: TRBJ2-5
d_gene: TRBD1
v_gene: TRBV4-1
CDR3nt: TGCGCCAGCAGCCAAGAACTTGGGACAGGGCTACAGACCCAGTACTTC
CDR3aa: CASSQELGTGLQTQYF

abundance: few
j_gene: TRBJ1-2
d_gene: -
v_gene: TRBV2
CDR3nt: TGTGCCAGTGGGGGGGGCCACGGCTACACCTTC
CDR3aa: CASGGGHGYTF

abundance: -
j_gene: TRBJ2-7
d_gene: -
v_gene: TRBV7-3
CDR3nt: TGTGCCGTGCGACCGAGCCCAGGCTACTACGAGCAGTACTTC
CDR3aa: CAVRPSPGYYEQYF

abundance: many
j_gene: TRBJ2-5
d_gene: -
v_gene: TRBV29-1
CDR3nt: TGCAGCGTACGGGCCACCCTGGGGGAGACCCAGTACTTC
CDR3aa: CSVRATLGETQYF

abundance: once
j_gene: TRBJ1-4
d_gene: TRBD1
v_gene: TRBV5-6
CDR3nt: TGTGCCAGCAGCTCCGCGGGACAGGATGAAAAACTGTTTTTT
CDR3aa: CASSSAGQDEKLFF

abundance: -
j_gene: TRBJ2-2
d_gene: -
v_gene: TRBV29-1
CDR3nt: TGCAGCGTTGAGGGTTACCACACCGGGGAGCTGTTTTTT
CDR3aa: CSVEGYHTGELFF

abundance: -
j_gene: TRBJ1-1
d_gene: -
v_gene: TRBV6-1
CDR3nt: TGTGCCATATGGGACACCATGAACACTGAAGCTTTCTTT
CDR3aa: CAIWDTMNTEAFF

abundance: -
j_gene: TRBJ2-2
d_gene: TRBD1
v_gene: TRBV9
CDR3nt: TGTGCCAGCAGCGAGAACAGGGGAGCCACCGGGGAGCTGTTTTTT
CDR3aa: CASSENRGATGELFF

abundance: -
j_gene: TRBJ2-4
d_gene: TRBD2
v_gene: TRBV20-1
CDR3nt: TGCAGTGCTAGAGACCTTACCCCTAGCGGGGGGAGAAACATTCAGTACTTC
CDR3aa: CSARDLTPSGGRNIQYF

abundance: many
j_gene: TRBJ2-5
d_gene: TRBD2
v_gene: TRBV7-2
CDR3nt: TGTGCCAGCAGCGCCATAGCGGGAGTGAGAGTCCAAGAGACCCAGTACTTC
CDR3aa: CASSAIAGVRVQETQYF

abundance: many
j_gene: TRBJ1-4
d_gene: -
v_gene: TRBV7-3
CDR3nt: TGTGCCAGCAGCTGGTACCCCAGGGTCATGGATTTCCAAGAAAATGAAAAACTGTTTTTT
CDR3aa: CASSWYPRVMDFQENEKLFF

abundance: few
j_gene: TRBJ2-2
d_gene: -
v_gene: TRBV28
CDR3nt: TGTGCCAGCAGTCCATGGACAGTCAGAAGATTACGTCCCGGGGAGCTGTTTTTT
CDR3aa: CASSPWTVRRLRPGELFF

abundance: many
j_gene: TRBJ2-5
d_gene: TRBD2
v_gene: TRBV27
CDR3nt: TGTGCCAGCAGTCCCCCGACTAGCGGGACTATACAAGAGACCCAGTACTTC
CDR3aa: CASSPPTSGTIQETQYF

abundance: -
j_gene: TRBJ2-5
d_gene: TRBD1
v_gene: TRBV6-5
CDR3nt: TGTGCCAGCAGTTTAGCCGGGACAGGGTACGAGACCCAGTACTTC
CDR3aa: CASSLAGTGYETQYF

abundance: few
j_gene: TRBJ2-5
d_gene: TRBD2
v_gene: TRBV10-3
CDR3nt: TGTGCCATCCATAGCGGGAGCTTAAAAGAGACCCAGTACTTC
CDR3aa: CAIHSGSLKETQYF

abundance: -
j_gene: TRBJ2-7
d_gene: -
v_gene: TRBV3-1
CDR3nt: TGTGCCAGCAGCAAAGCAAGGGGATTTGGCGAGCAGTACTTC
CDR3aa: CASSKARGFGEQYF

abundance: -
j_gene: TRBJ2-7
d_gene: TRBD1
v_gene: TRBV29-1
CDR3nt: TGCAGCGTTGAAGGGACAGGGCTCTACGAGCAGTACTTC
CDR3aa: CSVEGTGLYEQYF

abundance: many
j_gene: TRBJ2-7
d_gene: -
v_gene: TRBV7-9
CDR3nt: TGTGCCAGCAGCTTAAGGCAGGGTGGGGCCTACGAGCAGTACTTC
CDR3aa: CASSLRQGGAYEQYF

abundance: -
j_gene: TRBJ2-3
d_gene: -
v_gene: TRBV7-9
CDR3nt: TGTGCCAGCAGCTTAGATCGACAGACAGATACGCAGTATTTT
CDR3aa: CASSLDRQTDTQYF

abundance: many
j_gene: TRBJ1-1
d_gene: TRBD1
v_gene: TRBV6-1
CDR3nt: TGTGCCAGCAGTGCCCATTACAGGGGAACTGAAGCTTTCTTT
CDR3aa: CASSAHYRGTEAFF

abundance: many
j_gene: TRBJ2-7
d_gene: -
v_gene: TRBV5-1
CDR3nt: TGCGCCAGCAGCTTGCTGCCAGGTGAAACCTACGAGCAGTACTTC
CDR3aa: CASSLLPGETYEQYF

abundance: few
j_gene: TRBJ2-2
d_gene: TRBD1
v_gene: TRBV12-3/TRBV12-4
CDR3nt: TGTGCCAGCAGCACCGAAGGACAGGGGGACACCGGGGAGCTGTTTTTT
CDR3aa: CASSTEGQGDTGELFF

abundance: many
j_gene: TRBJ2-5
d_gene: TRBD2
v_gene: TRBV7-8
CDR3nt: TGTGCCAGCAGCTTAGGAGTGGGCGGGAGTAGTGAGACCCAGTACTTC
CDR3aa: CASSLGVGGSSETQYF

abundance: many
j_gene: TRBJ2-2
d_gene: -
v_gene: TRBV9
CDR3nt: TGTGCCAGCACCCCGGAGGGGGGTACGGACACCGGGGAGCTGTTTTTT
CDR3aa: CASTPEGGTDTGELFF

abundance: many
j_gene: TRBJ2-7
d_gene: -
v_gene: TRBV28
CDR3nt: TGTGCCAGCAGTCCTGGGATTCCCTACGAGCAGTACTTC
CDR3aa: CASSPGIPYEQYF